The 25 T cell receptor beta chains given below trace back to one sample, sequenced in a study of Graves' ophthalmopathy and Graves' hyperthyroidism. As the template, RNA transcripts were used to amplify TCR beta CDR3 regions. The library came from an HTBI-primed first-round RT-PCR and a second-round multiplex PCR. From the multiplex PCR reads, TCRdb called clonotypes with MiXCR, one entry per CDR3 protein. Here the sample spans roughly 400,000 distinct CDR3 sequences, approximately 20% being singletons. Sequences were obtained from peripheral blood. Every receptor here comes from a woman aged 18-35 years with Graves' ophthalmopathy.

This clonotype was counted ten times or more. The chain recombines TRBV28 with TRBJ2-2; 7 bases line up with TRBD2. CDR3 length equals 19 residues. Germline CDR1 reads MDHEN; CDR2 reads SYDVKM. The junction had 18 bases not matched to a gene; V was cut back by 2 bases and J by 6 bases. CDR3 DNA sequence: TGTGCCAGCAGTTTAGGTATCCCCTATGGCGGGAGTACGGCCGGGGAGCTGTTTTTT. Amino acids: CASSLGIPYGGSTAGELFF.

This clonotype was detected ten times or more. The chain employs TRBV20-1 and TRBJ1-2; 12 bases are a match to TRBD1. The length of the CDR3 is 16 residues. The V and J ends lost 3 bases and 3 bases, in that order; junction bases with no gene match: 8. Germline values: CDR1 DFQATT, CDR2 SNEGSKA (reference sequence). This CDR3 reads CSARAGQGALDYGYTF. The CDR3 DNA reads TGCAGTGCTAGGGCGGGACAGGGGGCGCTGGACTATGGCTACACCTTC.

This clonotype occurred many times. This rearrangement joins TRBV7-2 to TRBJ1-5; no clear D gene. V lost 8 bases and J lost 6, with 14 bases in between. There are 13 residues in the CDR3. Per the germline V gene, CDR1 is SGHTA and CDR2 is FQGNSA. For the CDR3, the DNA is TGTGCCAGCGGTGGAGCTGGGGTTCAGCCCCAGCATTTT. Amino acids: CASGGAGVQPQHF.

The sample holds many counts of this clonotype. The rearrangement uses TRBV27 and TRBJ1-1; D ambiguous. Germline values: CDR1 MNHEY, CDR2 SMNVEV (reference sequence). V was pared by 6 bases and J by 1 base, with 15 bases between. The CDR3 loop spans 15 amino acids. CDR3 residues: CASRTIHPPNTEAFF. CDR3 nucleotide sequence: TGTGCCAGCAGGACCATCCATCCACCGAACACTGAAGCTTTCTTT.

The table lists this clonotype with many counts. The gene calls are TRBV28 and TRBJ1-1, with a possible D match to TRBD1 (5 bases). CDR3 length: 14 residues. Germline CDR1 reads MDHEN; CDR2 reads SYDVKM. V shed 8 bases and J shed 6 bases, with 19 bases lying between them. The CDR3 reads CASHQGGVGPEAFF. The CDR3 DNA reads TGTGCCAGCCACCAGGGAGGGGTCGGTCCTGAAGCTTTCTTT.

This clonotype has a handful of counts. This chain links TRBV6-2 or TRBV6-3 with TRBJ1-1; D remains ambiguous. Between the trimmed V and J ends, which lost 0 bases and 6 bases, there was a span of 11 bases. Germline lookup yields CDR1 MNHEY and CDR2 SVGEGT. The CDR3 extends over 14 amino acids. The CDR3 sequence: CASSYSPLAPEAFF. CDR3 bases: TGTGCCAGCAGTTACTCACCTTTGGCCCCTGAAGCTTTCTTT.

This clonotype was seen at least ten times. The V gene is TRBV6-1, the J gene TRBJ1-6; no clear D. This CDR3 contains 16 residues. Trimming shortened V by 1 base and J by 0 bases, and 7 bases separated the two germline ends. Germline V CDR1 and CDR2: MNHNS, SASEGT. The CDR3: CASSEGEGSYNSPLHF. DNA of the CDR3: TGTGCCAGCAGTGAAGGAGAAGGCTCCTATAATTCACCCCTCCACTTT.

This clonotype has at least ten counts. The chain couples TRBV6-2 or TRBV6-3 to TRBJ2-4, with 11 bases aligning to TRBD2. Germline trimming cut 5 bases from V and 2 bases from J; bases unmatched to any gene: 5. Germline V lookup: CDR1 MNHEY, CDR2 SVGEGT. CDR3 length: 16 amino acids. The CDR3 is CASSTSSGRSKNIQYF. The CDR3 region has the DNA TGTGCCAGCAGTACTTCTAGCGGGAGGTCCAAAAACATTCAGTACTTC.

This clonotype was observed a few times. The chain carries TRBV12-3 or TRBV12-4 and TRBJ1-1; maybe TRBD1 (5 bases). The length of the CDR3 is 14 residues. Trimming shortened V by 7 bases and J by 3 bases, and 15 bases separated the two germline ends. For the CDR3, the DNA is TGTGCCAGCAACAGGCCGGGAGGTGACACTGAAGCTTTCTTT. This codes for CASNRPGGDTEAFF.

In its sample, this clonotype was seen many times. This chain joins TRBV12-3 or TRBV12-4 and TRBJ1-2; D is possibly TRBD1 (5 bases). V was pared by 6 bases and J by 2 bases, with 16 bases between. This CDR3 is built from 15 residues. The CDR3 sequence is CASSKRGQGNYGYTF. In DNA, the CDR3 is TGTGCCAGCAGCAAACGAGGGCAGGGAAACTATGGCTACACCTTC.

This clonotype was picked up many times. The J gene is TRBJ1-1, the V gene TRBV7-2; D may be TRBD1 (5 bases). CDR1 is SGHTA and CDR2 is FQGNSA in the germline V gene. The CDR3 runs to 15 residues. The V gene lost 1 base and the J gene lost 1 base, with 10 bases spanning the gap. The CDR3 sequence: CASSLGVQGNTEAFF. Written as DNA, the CDR3 is TGTGCCAGCAGCTTAGGGGTCCAGGGGAACACTGAAGCTTTCTTT.

This clonotype appeared a few times. The chain couples TRBV12-3 or TRBV12-4 to TRBJ1-1; D is unclear. The CDR3 has 13 residues. The V gene lost 7 bases and the J gene lost 6 bases, with 15 bases spanning the gap. Here the CDR3 reads CASIYHRLSEAFF. CDR3 DNA sequence: TGTGCCAGCATCTATCACCGGTTGTCTGAAGCTTTCTTT.

This clonotype appeared many times. The chain is built from TRBV10-1 and TRBJ1-1, with a tentative D call TRBD1 (6 bases). Trimming pared 5 bases from V and 1 base from J, leaving 14 bases between. Germline V gives CDR1 WNHNN, CDR2 SYGVQD (reference sequence). The CDR3 consists of 15 residues. The CDR3 loop is CASSPFRGGNTEAFF. In nucleotides, the CDR3 is TGCGCCAGCAGTCCTTTCAGGGGTGGGAACACTGAAGCTTTCTTT.

This clonotype was found many times. This sequence joins TRBV25-1 and TRBJ2-5; a weak D match, TRBD1 (5 bases). The V and J ends lost 3 bases and 4 bases respectively, with 9 bases between them. CDR1 and CDR2 (germline): MGHDK, SYGVNS. This CDR3 region has 13 residues. CDR3 protein: CASSDRTRETQYF. Written as DNA, the CDR3 is TGTGCCAGCAGTGACCGGACACGAGAGACCCAGTACTTC.

This clonotype was counted many times. The rearrangement links TRBV30 to TRBJ1-3, with D maybe TRBD1 (5 bases). CDR3 length: 14 amino acids. Looked up from germline, CDR1 is GTSNPN and CDR2 is SVGIG (reference sequence). V gave up 0 bases and J gave up 4 bases, with 10 bases separating them. The CDR3 nucleotides are TGTGCCTGGAGTGTAGGAGGGGCAGGAAACACCATATATTTT. It specifies CAWSVGGAGNTIYF.

This clonotype was counted many times. The chain has TRBV20-1 and TRBJ1-1, with TRBD1 matching 8 bases. Looked up from germline, CDR1 is DFQATT and CDR2 is SNEGSKA (reference sequence). The CDR3 extends over 12 amino acids. The V and J ends lost 2 bases and 6 bases, in that order; junction bases with no gene match: 2. This chain's CDR3 is CSARRQGPEAFF. The DNA of the CDR3 is TGCAGTGCTAGACGACAGGGGCCTGAAGCTTTCTTT.

In its sample, this clonotype was seen a few times. The chain combines TRBV24-1 with TRBJ1-2; the D is unclear. Germline assignment: CDR1 KGHDR and CDR2 SFDVKD. Trimming pared 3 bases from V and 8 bases from J, leaving 9 bases between. This CDR3 spans 12 amino acids. The DNA of the CDR3 is TGTGCCACCAGTGATCCGGACGTGGGCTACACCTTC. Its protein is CATSDPDVGYTF.

This clonotype was counted many times. The chain employs TRBV10-3 and TRBJ2-2, with 7 bases identical to TRBD2. From germline, CDR1 is ENHRY and CDR2 SYGVKD. The CDR3 sequence is 16 residues long. Trimming cost V 4 bases and J 0 bases; bases outside gene matches: 5. CDR3 in DNA: TGTGCCATCAGTGCCGGACTAGACGCGAACACCGGGGAGCTGTTTTTT. Amino acids: CAISAGLDANTGELFF.

This clonotype showed up many times. The chain is built from TRBV27 and TRBJ2-7; perhaps TRBD1 as D (6 bases). Germline CDR1 reads MNHEY; CDR2 reads SMNVEV (reference sequence). This CDR3 comprises 15 residues. The V end was cut by 5 bases, the J end by 5 bases, with 19 bases between. CDR3 in amino acids: CASSHSQGPIDEQYF. CDR3 DNA sequence: TGTGCCAGCAGTCACAGTCAGGGGCCCATAGACGAGCAGTACTTC.

Many counts were recorded for this clonotype. V usage is TRBV20-1 and J usage is TRBJ1-1, with D tentatively TRBD1 (5 bases). This CDR3 has 14 residues. V lost 6 bases, J lost 0 bases, and 14 bases lay in between. From germline, CDR1 is DFQATT and CDR2 SNEGSKA (reference sequence). CDR3 residues: CSALAGLMNTEAFF. The CDR3 bases are TGCAGTGCCCTCGCGGGACTGATGAACACTGAAGCTTTCTTT.

This clonotype showed up many times. This chain joins TRBV12-3 or TRBV12-4 and TRBJ2-7; D unclear. The CDR3 is 16 residues long. Trimming stripped 2 bases from V and 0 bases from J, with 14 bases between. CDR3: CASSLSPVLSSYEQYF. For the CDR3, the DNA is TGTGCCAGCAGTTTATCCCCAGTCCTAAGCTCCTACGAGCAGTACTTC.

The sample holds many counts of this clonotype. J is TRBJ2-2 and V is TRBV28, with a possible D match to TRBD1 (6 bases). This CDR3 has 16 amino acids. V was pared by 3 bases and J by 4 bases, with 15 bases between. Germline-derived CDR1 and CDR2 are MDHEN and SYDVKM. CDR3 protein: CASSFGRGVGTGELFF. The CDR3 DNA reads as TGTGCCAGCAGTTTCGGCAGGGGAGTGGGCACCGGGGAGCTGTTTTTT.

The V gene is TRBV12-3 or TRBV12-4, the J gene TRBJ2-7; the D is unclear. This CDR3 region has 12 residues. Trimming left V 5 bases short and J 7 bases short, with 12 bases between. The CDR3 loop is CASSPGKVEQYF. DNA for the CDR3: TGTGCCAGCAGTCCTGGGAAAGTGGAGCAGTACTTC.

This clonotype was found many times. The junction does not match germline at one end; this may be a read error. CDR3 loop: CASSFPGYEQYF. CDR3 bases: TGTGCCAGCAGTTTCCCTGGGTACGAGCAGTACTTC. This rearrangement joins TRBV5-1 to TRBJ2-7; D is unclear. Germline V gives CDR1 SGHRS, CDR2 YFSETQ. The CDR3 sequence is 12 residues long.

This clonotype appeared many times. The chain is built from TRBV27 and TRBJ1-1, with D perhaps TRBD1 (6 bases). The CDR3 totals 15 residues. Germline V lookup: CDR1 MNHEY, CDR2 SMNVEV (reference sequence). V lost 5 bases, J lost 4 bases, and 17 bases lay in between. The CDR3: CASSSMGAGSTEAFF. The CDR3 DNA reads TGTGCCAGCAGTAGTATGGGGGCAGGGAGCACTGAAGCTTTCTTT.